The 16 T cell receptor beta chains reported below all come from one sample, sequenced in a study of monozygotic twins with cystic fibrosis. Profiled with immunoSEQ multiplex PCR; TCRdb holds only in-frame clones, not every one. The sample has roughly 20,000 clones; around 97% are singletons. Sequencing input: blood. The receptors originated from a woman aged 30 to 39 with cystic fibrosis.

V is TRBV6-5 and J is TRBJ2-5; 9 bases are shared with TRBD1. This CDR3 spans 12 amino acids. J gave up 13 bases and V 6 bases, and 9 bases lay outside the gene matches. Germline CDR1 MNHEY, CDR2 SVGAGI. The CDR3 nucleotides are TGTGCCAGCAGCTCCGGGACAGGGAACTTGTACTTC. Its protein is CASSSGTGNLYF.

The J gene is TRBJ2-2, the V gene TRBV6-1; D gene uncertain. This CDR3 region has 13 residues. Per the germline V gene, CDR1 is MNHNS and CDR2 is SASEGT. V gave up 8 bases and J gave up 4 bases, with 11 bases separating them. This chain's CDR3 is CASSLEFTGELFF. In nucleotides, the CDR3 is TGTGCCAGCTCCTTGGAGTTCACCGGGGAGCTGTTTTTT.

J is TRBJ1-4 and V is TRBV7-2; no clear D gene. Germline assignment: CDR1 SGHTA and CDR2 FQGNSA. The CDR3 contains 16 residues. The V and J ends lost 1 base and 0 bases respectively, with 9 bases between them. The CDR3 DNA is TGTGCCAGCAGCTTAGTGGCGGCAGCAACTAATGAAAAACTGTTTTTT. It yields the protein CASSLVAAATNEKLFF. The full variable domain, its missing parts supplied by reference TRBV7-2 and TRBJ1-4, is GAGVSQSPSNKVTEKGKDVELRCDPISGHTALYWYRQSLGQGLEFLIYFQGNSAPDKSGLPSDRFSAERTGGSVSTLTIQRTQQEDSAVYLCASSLVAAATNEKLFFGSGTQLSVL.

The genes are TRBV4-1 and TRBJ2-3, with D tentatively TRBD1 or TRBD2 (5 bases each). V lost 1 base, J lost 1 base, and 6 bases lay in between. CDR3 length: 14 amino acids. Per the germline V gene, CDR1 is MGHRA and CDR2 is YSYEKL. The CDR3 sequence is CASSQGDRTDTQYF. The DNA of the CDR3 is TGCGCCAGCAGCCAAGGGGACCGCACAGATACGCAGTATTTT.

This clone was seen only once. The chain joins TRBV4-3 to TRBJ1-6; D is ambiguous. This CDR3 has 16 residues. V lost 0 bases and J lost 8, with 14 bases in between. Germline CDR1 and CDR2: LGHNA and YSLEER. This CDR3 reads CASSQERALIHSPLHF. The CDR3 nucleotides are TGCGCCAGCAGCCAAGAGAGGGCTCTAATCCATTCACCCCTCCACTTT.

The chain combines TRBV15 with TRBJ2-3; TRBD2 aligns across 8 bases. CDR1 is LNHNV and CDR2 is YYDKDF in the germline V gene (reference sequence). The trim removed 2 bases at V and 6 bases at J, leaving 4 bases unmatched. This CDR3 is 14 amino acids long. As DNA, the CDR3 is TGTGCCACCAGCAGACCGGGACTAGGGGATACGCAGTATTTT. Translated, it gives CATSRPGLGDTQYF.

The V and J genes are TRBV29-1 and TRBJ2-7; D perhaps matches TRBD1 (5 bases). CDR3 length equals 13 residues. The V and J ends lost 4 bases and 6 bases respectively, with 16 bases between them. Looked up from germline, CDR1 is SQVTM and CDR2 is ANQGSEA. The CDR3 sequence is CSVVKRQGGEQYF. CDR3 coding DNA: TGCAGCGTTGTGAAGAGGCAGGGTGGCGAGCAGTACTTC.

The chain couples TRBV29-1 to TRBJ1-5; D not certain. V shed 5 bases and J shed 7 bases, with 15 bases lying between them. This CDR3 is 13 amino acids long. Germline loops: CDR1 SQVTM, CDR2 ANQGSEA. Written as DNA, the CDR3 is TGCAGCGTTCGGGCAGGCGCAGGACAGCCCCAGCATTTT. Amino acids: CSVRAGAGQPQHF.

The genes are TRBV5-1 and TRBJ2-7, with a possible D match to TRBD1 (6 bases). V was shortened by 7 bases and J by 0 bases, with 8 bases between the two germline ends. The CDR3 is 12 residues long. The germline V gene has CDR1 SGHRS and CDR2 YFSETQ. Here the CDR3 reads CASRDNSYEQYF. In DNA, the CDR3 is TGCGCCAGCCGGGACAACTCCTACGAGCAGTACTTC.

The chain couples TRBV5-6 to TRBJ1-3; weak D call: TRBD1 (5 bases). The germline V and J ends were trimmed by 0 bases and 0 bases, with 10 bases remaining between them. There are 16 residues in the CDR3. CDR1 is SGHDT, CDR2 YYEEEE, per germline. The CDR3 region is CASSLVGTYSGNTIYF. CDR3 nucleotide sequence: TGTGCCAGCAGCTTGGTTGGGACCTACTCTGGAAACACCATATATTTT.

This chain uses TRBV13 with TRBJ2-6; 8 nucleotides align to TRBD1. The CDR3 contains 16 residues. J was trimmed by 4 bases and V by 6 bases; bases with no gene match: 8. Germline loops: CDR1 PRHDT, CDR2 FYEKMQ (reference sequence). CDR3 coding DNA: TGTGCCAGCAGTACAGGGACAGGCCCCGGGGCCAACGTCCTGACTTTC. It specifies CASSTGTGPGANVLTF.

This clone is a singleton in its sample. The chain combines TRBV2 with TRBJ1-1, with no clear D. This CDR3 region has 10 residues. Germline-derived CDR1 and CDR2 are SNHLY and FYNNEI. Trimming shortened V by 5 bases and J by 2 bases, and 0 bases separated the two germline ends. CDR3 bases: TGTGCCAGCAGTAACACTGAAGCTTTCTTT. This sequence encodes CASSNTEAFF. The entire variable domain, with the rest obtained from reference TRBV2 and TRBJ1-1, is as follows: EPEVTQTPSHQVTQMGQEVILRCVPISNHLYFYWYRQILGQKVEFLVSFYNNEISEKSEIFDDQFSVERPDGSNFTLKIRSTKLEDSAMYFCASSNTEAFFGQGTRLTVV.

The chain couples TRBV2 to TRBJ2-3, with D uncertain. The V and J ends lost 7 bases and 2 bases respectively, with 7 bases between them. The CDR3 is made up of 12 amino acids. Germline assignment: CDR1 SNHLY and CDR2 FYNNEI. Here the CDR3 reads CASIKTTDTQYF. For the CDR3, the DNA is TGTGCCAGCATTAAGACCACAGATACGCAGTATTTT.

This chain uses TRBV15 with TRBJ2-3; 8 nucleotides line up with TRBD1. Germline trimming cut 0 bases from V and 3 bases from J; bases unmatched to any gene: 2. The CDR3 is made up of 15 amino acids. Germline CDR1 reads LNHNV; CDR2 reads YYDKDF (reference sequence). The CDR3 region is CATSRDGTGTDTQYF. The CDR3 DNA follows: TGTGCCACCAGCAGAGACGGGACAGGTACAGATACGCAGTATTTT.

The gene calls are TRBV7-9 and TRBJ1-3, with 10 bases matching TRBD1. The CDR3 sequence is 18 residues long. The J segment lost 3 bases and the V segment lost 1 base, leaving 9 bases of the junction unmatched. Germline CDR1 SEHNR, CDR2 FQNEAQ (reference sequence). The CDR3 protein is CASSLGPSDRGHGNTIYF. CDR3 coding DNA: TGTGCCAGCAGCTTAGGCCCTAGCGACAGGGGGCATGGAAACACCATATATTTT.

V is TRBV5-6 and J is TRBJ1-2; D perhaps matches TRBD1 (6 bases). V shed 7 bases and J shed 4 bases, with 14 bases lying between them. The CDR3 runs 13 residues. Looked up from germline, CDR1 is SGHDT and CDR2 is YYEEEE. This chain's CDR3 is CASSGGMGYGYTF. The CDR3 region has the DNA TGTGCCAGCTCCGGGGGCATGGGCTATGGCTACACCTTC.